This T cell receptor (beta chain) was found in a study of blood T cell repertoires in COVID-19. Study at large: Italy, Spain and the United States were the sources of the convalescent and acute COVID-19 samples. Sources were T cells, B-cell-depleted T cells, or PBMCs; the material itself was cDNA or gDNA.

This clone has just a few counts. In the original processing: Estimation of nucleated cell counts relied on the amplification of reference gene primers. Method: immunoSEQ multiplex PCR; TCRdb's copy keeps in-frame clones and lacks some. That table is the source of V, J and clone size, and D and trimming were worked out from the DNA. Of around 250,000 clones listed, 80% to 85% were seen once; the top ten hold approximately 4.7%. The CDR3 consists of 16 residues. The germline V gene has CDR1 SGHTA and CDR2 FQGNSA. The junction had 8 bases not matched to a gene; V was cut back by 5 bases and J by 6 bases.

This receptor was obtained from a man aged 50-60 years with active or convalescent COVID-19. Sequences were obtained from peripheral blood. This chain uses TRBV7-2 with TRBJ2-7; 15 bases agree with TRBD2. CDR3 coding DNA: TGTGCCAGCAGCGCCAGGACTAGCGGGGGGGCAAGCGAGCAGTACTTC. This codes for CASSARTSGGASEQYF.